A single sample gave rise to the 3 T cell receptor beta chains below, sequenced in a study of long-term antiretroviral therapy in people with HIV. With survey level as its setting, the immunoSEQ assay was v3.0. Sequenced by immunoSEQ multiplex PCR; TCRdb stores in-frame clones only, minus some. The table lists more than 15,000 clones, about 78% of them singletons, with approximately 13% in the top ten. The sequences come from unsorted PBMCs, collected approximately 3.2 years after starting antiretroviral therapy. The receptor set was obtained from a woman aged 40 to 55 with HIV.

The V and J genes are TRBV5-4 and TRBJ2-2; 10 bases line up with TRBD2. After removal of 4 bases from V and 6 bases from J, the junction contained 9 bases not matched to a gene. CDR1 and CDR2 from the germline V gene are SGHNT and YYREEE (reference sequence). This CDR3 contains 16 residues. The CDR3 DNA reads as TGTGCCAGCAGCCCTCGCGAGCGGGGGGGCCCCGGGGAGCTGTTTTTT. This translates into CASSPRERGGPGELFF. The full variable domain, completed using reference TRBV5-4 and TRBJ2-2, is ETGVTQSPTHLIKTRGQQVTLRCSSQSGHNTVSWYQQALGQGPQFIFQYYREEENGRGNFPPRFSGLQFPNYSSELNVNALELDDSALYLCASSPRERGGPGELFFGEGSRLTVL.

This clone was observed a few times. The chain has TRBV5-1 and TRBJ1-5; D is uncertain. The CDR3 runs 13 residues. CDR1 and CDR2 (germline): SGHRS, YFSETQ. Trimming stripped 4 bases from V and 3 bases from J, with 8 bases between. The CDR3 DNA sequence: TGCGCCAGCAGCCCCGTTCCCAATCAGCCCCAGCATTTT. This codes for CASSPVPNQPQHF. Full variable domain (missing parts from reference TRBV5-1 and TRBJ1-5): KAGVTQTPRYLIKTRGQQVTLSCSPISGHRSVSWYQQTPGQGLQFLFEYFSETQRNKGNFPGRFSGRQFSNSRSEMNVSTLELGDSALYLCASSPVPNQPQHFGDGTRLSIL.

V gene TRBV5-6 combines with J gene TRBJ2-3; 8 bases align to TRBD2. CDR1 SGHDT and CDR2 YYEEEE come from the germline V gene. CDR3 size: 15 residues. Trimming cost V 1 base and J 0 bases; bases outside gene matches: 1. The DNA for the CDR3 is TGTGCCAGCAGCTTGACTAGCGGAAGCACAGATACGCAGTATTTT. Translating gives CASSLTSGSTDTQYF.